Given below is one TCR beta chain in context. Antigen specificity is unknown. This entry is derived from a study of cytomegalovirus exposure and HLA in healthy donors. Study outcomes and limitations: Upon later analysis, HLA-associated TCR beta chains proved more clonally expanded than other, equally common chains. Cytomegalovirus association was assigned to approximately 180 TCR beta chains. Several of the most significant clusters were apparently associated with common viral pathogens in a later analysis. Being indistinguishable, some V segments were excluded, TRBV6-2 and TRBV6-3 among them.

CDR3 length: 15 amino acids. Trimming stripped 0 bases from V and 4 bases from J, with 12 bases between. Germline CDR1 reads MGHRA; CDR2 reads YSYEKL. With 60 Vbeta and 13 Jbeta primers, the PCR was carried out. Only in-frame clones appear in the TCRdb table, and some are missing; sequencing was by immunoSEQ multiplex PCR. This table has around 100,000 clones, roughly 76% appearing once. The sequencing input was PBMCs. This chain connects TRBV4-1 to TRBJ1-1; no clear D gene. The TCR sequence derives from a man between 35 and 55 years old in good health and CMV-seronegative. Here the CDR3 reads CASSQDSRGSTEAFF. CDR3 nucleotide sequence: TGCGCCAGCAGCCAAGATTCCCGGGGATCCACTGAAGCTTTCTTT.